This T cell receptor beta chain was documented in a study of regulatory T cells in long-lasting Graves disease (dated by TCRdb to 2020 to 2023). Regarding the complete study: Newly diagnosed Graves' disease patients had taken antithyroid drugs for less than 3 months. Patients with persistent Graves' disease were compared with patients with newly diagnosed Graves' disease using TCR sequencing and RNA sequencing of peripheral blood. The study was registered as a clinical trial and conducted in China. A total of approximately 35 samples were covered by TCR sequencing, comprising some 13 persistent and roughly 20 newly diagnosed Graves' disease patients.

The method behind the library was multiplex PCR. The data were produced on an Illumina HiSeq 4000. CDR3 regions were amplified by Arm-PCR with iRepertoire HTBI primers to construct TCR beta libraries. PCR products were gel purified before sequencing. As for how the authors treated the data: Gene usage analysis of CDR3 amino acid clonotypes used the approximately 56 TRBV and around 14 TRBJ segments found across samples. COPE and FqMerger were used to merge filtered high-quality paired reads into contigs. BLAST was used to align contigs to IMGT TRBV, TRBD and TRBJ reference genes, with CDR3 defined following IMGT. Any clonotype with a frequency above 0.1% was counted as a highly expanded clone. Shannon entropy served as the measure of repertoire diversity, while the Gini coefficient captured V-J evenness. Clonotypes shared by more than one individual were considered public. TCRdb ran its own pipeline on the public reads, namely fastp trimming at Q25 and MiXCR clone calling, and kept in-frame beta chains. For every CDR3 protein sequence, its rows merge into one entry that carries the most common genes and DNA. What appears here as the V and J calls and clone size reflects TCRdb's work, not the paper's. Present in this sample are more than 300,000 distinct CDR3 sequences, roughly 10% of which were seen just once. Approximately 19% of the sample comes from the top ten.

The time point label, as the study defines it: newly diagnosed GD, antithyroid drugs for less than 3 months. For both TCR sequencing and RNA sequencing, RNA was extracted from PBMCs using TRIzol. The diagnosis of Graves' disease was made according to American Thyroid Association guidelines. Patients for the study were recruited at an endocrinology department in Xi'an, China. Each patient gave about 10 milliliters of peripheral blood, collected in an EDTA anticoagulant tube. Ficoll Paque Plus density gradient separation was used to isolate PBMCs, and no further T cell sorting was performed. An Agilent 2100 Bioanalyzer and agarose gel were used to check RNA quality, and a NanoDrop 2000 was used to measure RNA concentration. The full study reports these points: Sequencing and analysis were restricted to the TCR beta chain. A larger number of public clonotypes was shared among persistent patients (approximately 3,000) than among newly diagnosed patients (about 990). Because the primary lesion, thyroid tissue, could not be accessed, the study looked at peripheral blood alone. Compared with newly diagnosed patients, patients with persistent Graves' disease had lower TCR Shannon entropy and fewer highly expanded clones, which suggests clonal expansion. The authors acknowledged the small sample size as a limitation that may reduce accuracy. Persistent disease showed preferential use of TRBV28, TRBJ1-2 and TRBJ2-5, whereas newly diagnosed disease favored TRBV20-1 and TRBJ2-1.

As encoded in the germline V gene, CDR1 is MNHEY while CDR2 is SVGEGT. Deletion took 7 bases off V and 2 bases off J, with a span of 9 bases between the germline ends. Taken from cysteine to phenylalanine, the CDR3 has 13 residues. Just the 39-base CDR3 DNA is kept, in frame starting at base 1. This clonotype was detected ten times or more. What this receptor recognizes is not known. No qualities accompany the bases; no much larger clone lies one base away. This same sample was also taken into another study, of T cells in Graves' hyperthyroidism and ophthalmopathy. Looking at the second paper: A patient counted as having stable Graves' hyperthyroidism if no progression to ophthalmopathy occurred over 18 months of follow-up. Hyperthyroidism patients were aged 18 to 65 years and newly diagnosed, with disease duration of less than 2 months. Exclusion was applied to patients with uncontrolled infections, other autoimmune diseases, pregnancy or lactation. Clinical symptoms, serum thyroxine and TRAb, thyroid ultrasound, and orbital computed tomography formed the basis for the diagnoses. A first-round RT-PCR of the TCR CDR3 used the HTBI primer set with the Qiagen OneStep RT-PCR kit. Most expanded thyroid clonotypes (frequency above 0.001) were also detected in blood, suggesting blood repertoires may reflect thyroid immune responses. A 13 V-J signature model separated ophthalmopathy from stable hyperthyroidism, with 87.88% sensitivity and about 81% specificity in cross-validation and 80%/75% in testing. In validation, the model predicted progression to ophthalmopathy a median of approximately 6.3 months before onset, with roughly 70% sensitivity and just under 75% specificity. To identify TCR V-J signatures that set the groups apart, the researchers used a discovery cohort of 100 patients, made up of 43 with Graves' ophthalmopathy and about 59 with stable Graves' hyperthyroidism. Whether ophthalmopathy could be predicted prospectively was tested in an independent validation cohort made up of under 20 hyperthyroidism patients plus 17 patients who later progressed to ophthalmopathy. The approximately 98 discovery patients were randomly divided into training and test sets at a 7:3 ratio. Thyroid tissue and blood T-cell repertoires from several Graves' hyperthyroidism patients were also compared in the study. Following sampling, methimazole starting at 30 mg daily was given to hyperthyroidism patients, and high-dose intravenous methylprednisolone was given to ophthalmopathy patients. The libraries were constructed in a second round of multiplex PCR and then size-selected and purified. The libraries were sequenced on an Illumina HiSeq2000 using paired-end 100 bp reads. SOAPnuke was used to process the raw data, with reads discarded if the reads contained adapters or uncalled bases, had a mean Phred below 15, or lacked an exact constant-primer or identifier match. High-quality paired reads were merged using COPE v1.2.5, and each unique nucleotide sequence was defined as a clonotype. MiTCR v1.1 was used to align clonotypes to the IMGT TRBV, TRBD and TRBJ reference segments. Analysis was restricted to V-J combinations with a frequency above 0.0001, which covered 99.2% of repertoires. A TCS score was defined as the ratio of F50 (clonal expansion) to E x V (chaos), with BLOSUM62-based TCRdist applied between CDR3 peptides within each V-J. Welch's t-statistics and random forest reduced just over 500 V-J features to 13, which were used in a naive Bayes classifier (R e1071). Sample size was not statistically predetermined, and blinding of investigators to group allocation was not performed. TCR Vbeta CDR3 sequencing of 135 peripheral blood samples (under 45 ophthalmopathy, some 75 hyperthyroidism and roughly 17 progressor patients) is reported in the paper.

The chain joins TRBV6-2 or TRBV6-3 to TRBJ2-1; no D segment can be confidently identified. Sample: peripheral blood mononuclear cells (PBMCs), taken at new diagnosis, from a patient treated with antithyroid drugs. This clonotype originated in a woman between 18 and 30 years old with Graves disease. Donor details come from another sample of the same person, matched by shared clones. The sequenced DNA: TGTGCCAGCAATGACCTAACCTACAATGAGCAGTTCTTC. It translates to CASNDLTYNEQFF.